This T cell receptor beta chain was sequenced for a study of T cell responses to AZD1222 COVID-19 vaccine. General observations from the study: The donors showed a predominance of white British ancestry and of females, with possible underestimation of clonal diversity. Samples come after the peak T cell response, not at day 14.

V gave up 6 bases and J gave up 0 bases, with 8 bases separating them. The germline V gene has CDR1 MNHEY and CDR2 SMNVEV (reference sequence). The CDR3 loop spans 13 amino acids. The data were produced by immunoSEQ multiplex PCR, yet TCRdb's version contains in-frame clones alone and is incomplete. The sample consists of some 170,000 clones, 92% of them appearing once. Samples with a second dose at about 4 or about 12 weeks were pooled together. Remarks on this clone: What it binds is not known.

The sequencing here drew on peripheral blood, taken 28 days after the second AZD1222 dose. This clonotype originated in an adult who received the AZD1222 COVID-19 vaccine. The rearrangement links TRBV27 to TRBJ1-1; D is ambiguous. The CDR3 reads CASRDGMNTEAFF. CDR3 DNA sequence: TGTGCCAGCAGAGACGGCATGAACACTGAAGCTTTCTTT.